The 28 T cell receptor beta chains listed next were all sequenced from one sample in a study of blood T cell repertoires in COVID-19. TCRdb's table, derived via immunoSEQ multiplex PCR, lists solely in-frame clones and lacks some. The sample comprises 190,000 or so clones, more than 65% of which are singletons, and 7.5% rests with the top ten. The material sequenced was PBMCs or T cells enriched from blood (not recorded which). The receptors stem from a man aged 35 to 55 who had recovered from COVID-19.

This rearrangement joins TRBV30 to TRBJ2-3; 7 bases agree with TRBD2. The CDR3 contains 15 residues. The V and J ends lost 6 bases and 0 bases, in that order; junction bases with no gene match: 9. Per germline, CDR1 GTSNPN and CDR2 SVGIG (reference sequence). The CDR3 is CACQPSGTSTDTQYF. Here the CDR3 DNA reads TGTGCCTGCCAACCTAGCGGTACTAGCACAGATACGCAGTATTTT. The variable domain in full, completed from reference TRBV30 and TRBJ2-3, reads SQTIHQWPATLVQPVGSPLSLECTVEGTSNPNLYWYRQAAGRGLQLLFYSVGIGQISSEVPQNLSASRPQDRQFILSSKKLLLSDSGFYLCACQPSGTSTDTQYFGPGTRLTVL.

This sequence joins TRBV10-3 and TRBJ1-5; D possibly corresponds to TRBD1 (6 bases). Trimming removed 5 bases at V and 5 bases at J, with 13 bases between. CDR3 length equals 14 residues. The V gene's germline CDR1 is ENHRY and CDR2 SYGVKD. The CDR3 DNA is TGTGCCATCAGTCCGACAGGACCCGATCAGCCCCAGCATTTT. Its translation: CAISPTGPDQPQHF.

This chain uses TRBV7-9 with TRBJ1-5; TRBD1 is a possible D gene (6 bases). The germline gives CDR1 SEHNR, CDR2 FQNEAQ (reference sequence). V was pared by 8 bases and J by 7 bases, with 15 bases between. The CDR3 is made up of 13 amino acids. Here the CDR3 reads CASGRGGRQPQHF. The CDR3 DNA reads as TGTGCCAGCGGCAGAGGGGGACGACAGCCCCAGCATTTT.

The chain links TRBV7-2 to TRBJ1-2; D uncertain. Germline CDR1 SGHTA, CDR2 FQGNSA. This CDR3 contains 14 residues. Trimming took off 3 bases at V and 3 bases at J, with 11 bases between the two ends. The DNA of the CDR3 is TGTGCCAGCAGCTTTCATCAGGTGGACTATGGCTACACCTTC. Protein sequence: CASSFHQVDYGYTF.

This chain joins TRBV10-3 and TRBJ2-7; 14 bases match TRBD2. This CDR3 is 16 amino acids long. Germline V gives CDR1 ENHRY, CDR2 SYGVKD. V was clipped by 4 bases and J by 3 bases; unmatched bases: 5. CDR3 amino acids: CAISVGGLAGDYEQYF. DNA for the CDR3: TGTGCCATCAGTGTAGGGGGACTAGCGGGGGACTACGAGCAGTACTTC.

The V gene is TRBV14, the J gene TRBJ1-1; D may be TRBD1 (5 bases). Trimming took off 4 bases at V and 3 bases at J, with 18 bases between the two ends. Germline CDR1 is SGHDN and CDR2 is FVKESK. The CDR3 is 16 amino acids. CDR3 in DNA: TGTGCCAGCAGCCGCGTTCGCGGCCAAGGGGACACTGAAGCTTTCTTT. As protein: CASSRVRGQGDTEAFF.

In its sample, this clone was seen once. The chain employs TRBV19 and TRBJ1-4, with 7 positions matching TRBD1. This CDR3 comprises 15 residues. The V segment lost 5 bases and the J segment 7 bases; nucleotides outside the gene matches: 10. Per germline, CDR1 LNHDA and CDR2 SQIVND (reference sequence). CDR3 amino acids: CASSFRGVTVEKLFF. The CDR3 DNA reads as TGTGCCAGTAGTTTCAGGGGGGTGACCGTTGAAAAACTGTTTTTT.

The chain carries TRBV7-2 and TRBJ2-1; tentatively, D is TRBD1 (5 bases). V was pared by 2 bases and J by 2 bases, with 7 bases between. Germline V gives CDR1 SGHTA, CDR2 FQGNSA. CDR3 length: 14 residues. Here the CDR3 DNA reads TGTGCCAGCAGCTTAAGGGGCACCTACAATGAGCAGTTCTTC. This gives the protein CASSLRGTYNEQFF.

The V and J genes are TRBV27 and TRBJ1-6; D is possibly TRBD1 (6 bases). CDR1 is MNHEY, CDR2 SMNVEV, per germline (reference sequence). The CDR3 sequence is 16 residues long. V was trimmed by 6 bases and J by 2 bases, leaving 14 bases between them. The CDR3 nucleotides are TGTGCCAGCAGGACGATCAGGGGAGCCTATAATTCACCCCTCCACTTT. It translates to CASRTIRGAYNSPLHF.

For the CDR3, the DNA is TGCGCCAGCAGCCAAGAAGCGGAGGGAGAGACCCAGTACTTC. Protein sequence: CASSQEAEGETQYF. The chain has TRBV4-3 and TRBJ2-5; tentative D call: TRBD2 (6 bases). V lost 0 bases to trimming and J lost 4 bases, with 9 bases between them. The CDR3 runs 14 residues. Per germline, CDR1 LGHNA and CDR2 YSLEER.

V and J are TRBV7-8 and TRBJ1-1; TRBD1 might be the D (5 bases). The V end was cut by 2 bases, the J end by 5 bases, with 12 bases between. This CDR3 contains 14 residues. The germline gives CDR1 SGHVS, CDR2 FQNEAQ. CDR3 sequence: CASSLTLRGTEAFF. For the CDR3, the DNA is TGTGCCAGCAGCTTAACCCTAAGGGGTACTGAAGCTTTCTTT.

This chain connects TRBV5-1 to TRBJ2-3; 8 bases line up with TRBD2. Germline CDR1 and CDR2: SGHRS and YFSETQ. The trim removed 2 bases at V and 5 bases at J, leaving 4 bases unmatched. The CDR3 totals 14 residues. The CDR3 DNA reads TGCGCCAGCAGCTTCCGGGGGGGCTTAGATACGCAGTATTTT. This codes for CASSFRGGLDTQYF.

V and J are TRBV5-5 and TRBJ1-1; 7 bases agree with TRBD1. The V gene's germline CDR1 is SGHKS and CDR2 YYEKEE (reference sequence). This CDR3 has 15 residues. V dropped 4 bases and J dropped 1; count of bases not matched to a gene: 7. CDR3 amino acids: CASSLQGNSNTEAFF. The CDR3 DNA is TGTGCCAGCAGCCTACAGGGGAATTCGAACACTGAAGCTTTCTTT.

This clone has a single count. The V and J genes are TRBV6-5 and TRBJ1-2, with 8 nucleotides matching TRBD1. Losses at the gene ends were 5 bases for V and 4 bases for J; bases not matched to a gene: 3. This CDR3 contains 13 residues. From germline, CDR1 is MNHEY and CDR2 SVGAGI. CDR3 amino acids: CASSMGTGYGYTF. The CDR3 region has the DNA TGTGCCAGCAGTATGGGGACAGGCTATGGCTACACCTTC.

CDR3 amino acids: CASSVDQGFTEAFF. The CDR3 DNA sequence: TGTGCCAGCAGCGTCGATCAGGGATTCACTGAAGCTTTCTTT. This chain joins TRBV9 and TRBJ1-1; possibly TRBD1 for D (5 bases). The CDR3 totals 14 residues. The germline CDR1 and CDR2 sequences are SGDLS and YYNGEE. V was trimmed by 2 bases and J by 4 bases, leaving 12 bases between them.

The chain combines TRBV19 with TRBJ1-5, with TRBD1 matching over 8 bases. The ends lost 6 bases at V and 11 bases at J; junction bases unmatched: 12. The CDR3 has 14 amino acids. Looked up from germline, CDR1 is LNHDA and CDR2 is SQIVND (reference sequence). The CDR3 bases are TGTGCCAGTAGAAGGGGACAGGACGTCCCGTCCCAGCATTTT. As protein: CASRRGQDVPSQHF.

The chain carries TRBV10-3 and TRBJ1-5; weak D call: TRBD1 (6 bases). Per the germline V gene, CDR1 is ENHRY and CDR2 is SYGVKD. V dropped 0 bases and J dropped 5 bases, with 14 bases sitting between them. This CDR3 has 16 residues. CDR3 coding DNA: TGTGCCATCAGTGAGTCGAACAGGGTAATTTATCAGCCCCAGCATTTT. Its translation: CAISESNRVIYQPQHF.

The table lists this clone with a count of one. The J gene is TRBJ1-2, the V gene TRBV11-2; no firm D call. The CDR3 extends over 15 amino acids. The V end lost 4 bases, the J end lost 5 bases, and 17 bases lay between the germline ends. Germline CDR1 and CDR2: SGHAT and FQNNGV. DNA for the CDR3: TGTGCCAGCAGCTCGGCCCCCCGGGTCGGGTATGGCTACACCTTC. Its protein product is CASSSAPRVGYGYTF.

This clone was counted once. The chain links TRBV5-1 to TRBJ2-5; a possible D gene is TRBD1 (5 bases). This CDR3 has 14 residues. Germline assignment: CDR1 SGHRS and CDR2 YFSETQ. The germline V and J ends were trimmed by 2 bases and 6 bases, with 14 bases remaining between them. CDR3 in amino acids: CASSLGTQEKTQYF. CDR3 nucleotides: TGCGCCAGCAGCTTAGGAACACAGGAGAAGACCCAGTACTTC. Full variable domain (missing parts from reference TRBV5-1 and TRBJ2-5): KAGVTQTPRYLIKTRGQQVTLSCSPISGHRSVSWYQQTPGQGLQFLFEYFSETQRNKGNFPGRFSGRQFSNSRSEMNVSTLELGDSALYLCASSLGTQEKTQYFGPGTRLLVL.

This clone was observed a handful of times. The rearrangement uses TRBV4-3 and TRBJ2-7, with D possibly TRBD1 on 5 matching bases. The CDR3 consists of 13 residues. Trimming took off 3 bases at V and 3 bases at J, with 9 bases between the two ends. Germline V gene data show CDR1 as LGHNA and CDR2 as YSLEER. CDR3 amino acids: CASSQKRGYEQYF. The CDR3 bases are TGCGCCAGCAGCCAGAAAAGGGGCTACGAGCAGTACTTC.

The CDR3 loop is CASSESVYGYTF. CDR3 nucleotides: TGTGCCAGCAGCGAATCCGTCTATGGCTACACCTTC. The gene calls are TRBV9 and TRBJ1-2; no firm D call. Trimming cost V 3 bases and J 4 bases, with 7 bases left between them. CDR1 is SGDLS, CDR2 YYNGEE, per germline. CDR3 length: 12 amino acids.

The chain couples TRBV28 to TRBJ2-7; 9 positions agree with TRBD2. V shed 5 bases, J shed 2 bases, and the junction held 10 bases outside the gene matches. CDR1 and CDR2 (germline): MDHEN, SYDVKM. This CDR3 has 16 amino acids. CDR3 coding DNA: TGTGCCAGCAGTCCCCGGGGAAGCGGGGGGACCTACGAGCAGTACTTC. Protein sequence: CASSPRGSGGTYEQYF.

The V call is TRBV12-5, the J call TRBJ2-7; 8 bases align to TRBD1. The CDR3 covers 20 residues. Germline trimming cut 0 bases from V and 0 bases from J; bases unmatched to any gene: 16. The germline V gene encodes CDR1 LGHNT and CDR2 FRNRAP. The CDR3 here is CASGLVRRGYGTGGSYEQYF. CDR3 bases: TGTGCTAGTGGTTTGGTAAGGAGGGGGTACGGGACAGGCGGCTCCTACGAGCAGTACTTC.

CDR3 region: CASSTRQGEQFF. The CDR3 nucleotides are TGTGCCAGCAGCACCAGACAGGGGGAGCAGTTCTTC. The chain joins TRBV12-3 or TRBV12-4 to TRBJ2-1, with 8 positions matching TRBD1. The V segment lost 6 bases and the J segment 10 bases; nucleotides outside the gene matches: 5. CDR3 length equals 12 residues.

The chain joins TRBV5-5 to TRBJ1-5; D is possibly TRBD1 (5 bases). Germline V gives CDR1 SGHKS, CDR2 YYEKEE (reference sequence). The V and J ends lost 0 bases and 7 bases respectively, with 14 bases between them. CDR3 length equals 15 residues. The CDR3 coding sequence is TGTGCCAGCAGCTTGGATCCAGGGCGGGGACAGCCCCAGCATTTT. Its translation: CASSLDPGRGQPQHF. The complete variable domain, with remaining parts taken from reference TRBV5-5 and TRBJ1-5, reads DAGVTQSPTHLIKTRGQQVTLRCSPISGHKSVSWYQQVLGQGPQFIFQYYEKEERGRGNFPDRFSARQFPNYSSELNVNALLLGDSALYLCASSLDPGRGQPQHFGDGTRLSIL.

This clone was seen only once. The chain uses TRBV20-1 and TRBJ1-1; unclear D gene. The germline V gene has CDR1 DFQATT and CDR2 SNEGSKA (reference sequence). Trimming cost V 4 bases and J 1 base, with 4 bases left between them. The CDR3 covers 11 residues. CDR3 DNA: TGCAGTGCTATATGGAACACTGAAGCTTTCTTT. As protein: CSAIWNTEAFF.

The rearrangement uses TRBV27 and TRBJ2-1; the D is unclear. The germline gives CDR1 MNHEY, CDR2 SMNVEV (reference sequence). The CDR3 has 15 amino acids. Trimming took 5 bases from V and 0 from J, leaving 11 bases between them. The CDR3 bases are TGTGCCAGCAGTCGTGTGCCCAGCTCCTACAATGAGCAGTTCTTC. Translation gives CASSRVPSSYNEQFF.

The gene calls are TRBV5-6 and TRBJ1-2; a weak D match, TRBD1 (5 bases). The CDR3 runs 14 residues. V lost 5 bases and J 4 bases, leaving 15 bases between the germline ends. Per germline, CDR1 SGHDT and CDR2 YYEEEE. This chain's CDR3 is CASSPRVSGYGYTF. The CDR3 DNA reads TGTGCCAGCAGTCCCAGGGTTTCCGGCTATGGCTACACCTTC.